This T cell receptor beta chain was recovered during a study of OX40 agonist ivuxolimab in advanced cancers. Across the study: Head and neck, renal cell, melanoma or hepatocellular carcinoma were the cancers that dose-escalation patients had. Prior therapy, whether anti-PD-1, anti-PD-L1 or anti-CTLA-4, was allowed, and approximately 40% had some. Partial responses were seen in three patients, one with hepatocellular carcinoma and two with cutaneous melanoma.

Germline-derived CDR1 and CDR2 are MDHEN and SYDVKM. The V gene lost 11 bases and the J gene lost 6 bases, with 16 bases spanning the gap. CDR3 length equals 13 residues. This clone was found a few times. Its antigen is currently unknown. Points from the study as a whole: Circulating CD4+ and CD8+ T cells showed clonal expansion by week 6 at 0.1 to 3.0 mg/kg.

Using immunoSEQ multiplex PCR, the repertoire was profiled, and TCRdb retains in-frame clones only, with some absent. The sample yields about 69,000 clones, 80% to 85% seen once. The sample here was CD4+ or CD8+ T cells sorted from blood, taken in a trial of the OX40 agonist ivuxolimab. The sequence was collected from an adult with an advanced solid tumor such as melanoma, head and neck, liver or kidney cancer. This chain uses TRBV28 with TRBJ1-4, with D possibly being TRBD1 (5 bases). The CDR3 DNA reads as TGTGCCTCTCAGGGACGGGAGCATGAAAAACTGTTTTTT. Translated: CASQGREHEKLFF. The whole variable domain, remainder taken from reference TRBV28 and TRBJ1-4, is DVKVTQSSRYLVKRTGEKVFLECVQDMDHENMFWYRQDPGLGLRLIYFSYDVKMKEKGDIPEGYSVSREKKERFSLILESASTNQTSMYLCASQGREHEKLFFGSGTQLSVL.